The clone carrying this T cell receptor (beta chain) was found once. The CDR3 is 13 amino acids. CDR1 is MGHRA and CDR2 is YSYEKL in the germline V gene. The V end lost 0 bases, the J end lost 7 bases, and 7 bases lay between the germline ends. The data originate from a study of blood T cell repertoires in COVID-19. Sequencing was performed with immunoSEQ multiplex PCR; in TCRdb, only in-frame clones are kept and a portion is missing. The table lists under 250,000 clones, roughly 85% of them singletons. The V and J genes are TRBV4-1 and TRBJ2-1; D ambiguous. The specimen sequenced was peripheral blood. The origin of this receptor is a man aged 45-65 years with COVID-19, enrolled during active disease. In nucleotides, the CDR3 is TGCGCCAGCAGCCAAGAAAGGCGGAATGAGCAGTTCTTC. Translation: CASSQERRNEQFF.